This entry lists 12 T cell receptor beta chains sequenced from one sample in a study of T cell clones after liver transplantation. The data were produced by immunoSEQ multiplex PCR, yet TCRdb's version contains in-frame clones alone and is incomplete. The data show more than 95,000 clones, 82% seen once. The sequencing used CD4+ T cells from blood, collected before liver transplant. The receptors were sampled from a human donor who received a liver transplant.

The CDR3 protein is CASSLPATNEKLFF. CDR3 nucleotides: TGTGCCAGCAGTTTACCTGCAACTAATGAAAAACTGTTTTTT. This chain links TRBV28 with TRBJ1-4; D uncertain. This CDR3 is built from 14 residues. Between the trimmed V and J ends, which lost 2 bases and 0 bases, there was a span of 4 bases. CDR1 MDHEN and CDR2 SYDVKM come from the germline V gene.

In this sample, this clone turned up a few times. V and J are TRBV18 and TRBJ1-2; D may be TRBD1 (6 bases). This CDR3 region has 15 residues. Germline V gene sequence: CDR1 KGHSH, CDR2 LQKENI. V lost 3 bases to trimming and J lost 6 bases, with 17 bases between them. The CDR3 loop is CASSPDNRAGDGYTF. The CDR3 DNA sequence: TGTGCCAGCTCACCCGACAACCGGGCAGGGGATGGCTACACCTTC.

The chain is built from TRBV19 and TRBJ1-1; 7 positions agree with TRBD1. The length of the CDR3 is 15 residues. The J segment lost 1 base and the V segment lost 2 bases, leaving 4 bases of the junction unmatched. Per the germline V gene, CDR1 is LNHDA and CDR2 is SQIVND (reference sequence). For the CDR3, the DNA is TGTGCCAGTAGTATACGACAGGGATCGAACACTGAAGCTTTCTTT. Protein: CASSIRQGSNTEAFF.

The V call is TRBV5-8, the J call TRBJ2-1, with D unresolved. Per germline, CDR1 SGHTS and CDR2 YDEGEE. The CDR3 extends over 12 amino acids. The V and J ends lost 1 base and 5 bases respectively, with 4 bases between them. As DNA, the CDR3 is TGTGCCAGCAGCTTGTTCAACAATGAGCAGTTCTTC. It translates to CASSLFNNEQFF.

V usage is TRBV5-4 and J usage is TRBJ1-6; 7 bases line up with TRBD1. The germline V gene encodes CDR1 SGHNT and CDR2 YYREEE (reference sequence). The CDR3 sequence is 15 residues long. Unmatched junction bases numbered 3, after V lost 3 bases and J lost 3 bases. In nucleotides, the CDR3 is TGTGCCAGCAGCTCGACAGGGTACTATAATTCACCCCTCCACTTT. Amino acids: CASSSTGYYNSPLHF.

The gene calls are TRBV18 and TRBJ2-2, with D tentatively TRBD2 (6 bases). Germline-derived CDR1 and CDR2 are KGHSH and LQKENI. V shed 3 bases and J shed 7 bases, with 9 bases lying between them. This CDR3 contains 13 residues. For the CDR3, the DNA is TGTGCCAGCTCACCCCGGGGGATCGGGGAGCTGTTTTTT. As protein: CASSPRGIGELFF.

J is TRBJ2-5 and V is TRBV5-4, with 8 bases lining up with TRBD2. CDR1 and CDR2 from the germline V gene are SGHNT and YYREEE (reference sequence). With V trimmed by 2 bases and J by 1 base, 1 base remained unmatched. CDR3 length equals 14 residues. The CDR3, as DNA: TGTGCCAGCAGCTTCACTAGCGGCCAAGAGACCCAGTACTTC. Protein sequence: CASSFTSGQETQYF.

The V gene is TRBV5-4, the J gene TRBJ2-5, with 7 bases that match TRBD1. The CDR3 extends over 15 amino acids. In germline, CDR1 is SGHNT, CDR2 YYREEE (reference sequence). The trim removed 4 bases at V and 1 base at J, leaving 7 bases unmatched. CDR3 sequence reads: CASSPRDRAQETQYF. DNA for the CDR3: TGTGCCAGCAGCCCAAGAGACAGGGCCCAAGAGACCCAGTACTTC.

This clone has a handful of counts. The genes are TRBV6-4 and TRBJ1-6; D may be TRBD1 (5 bases). V was cut by 2 bases and J by 5 bases, with 10 bases left in between. Germline V gene sequence: CDR1 MRHNA, CDR2 SNTAGT. This CDR3 comprises 15 residues. The CDR3 loop is CASSDGGGDNSPLHF. The CDR3 DNA reads TGTGCCAGCAGTGACGGTGGGGGAGATAATTCACCCCTCCACTTT.

A single count supports this clone. The chain employs TRBV6-5 and TRBJ1-6; TRBD1 might be the D (5 bases). CDR1 MNHEY and CDR2 SVGAGI come from the germline V gene. The CDR3 length is 15 residues. Trimming removed 5 bases from V and 7 bases from J, with 15 bases in between. CDR3 residues: CASSRRTRPNSPLHF. The CDR3 DNA sequence: TGTGCCAGCAGTCGCCGGACAAGACCAAATTCACCCCTCCACTTT.

The chain is built from TRBV6-5 and TRBJ1-2, with TRBD1 matching 7 bases. This CDR3 region has 15 residues. Looked up from germline, CDR1 is MNHEY and CDR2 is SVGAGI. The J segment lost 4 bases and the V segment lost 2 bases, leaving 7 bases of the junction unmatched. The CDR3 DNA follows: TGTGCCAGCAGTTACGGAGACAGGGTAATCTATGGCTACACCTTC. Translated: CASSYGDRVIYGYTF.

This chain links TRBV6-5 with TRBJ1-6, with 8 bases that match TRBD1. Germline CDR1 is MNHEY and CDR2 is SVGAGI. V shed 8 bases and J 5 bases; nucleotides not matched to a gene: 5. The CDR3 has 14 residues. The CDR3 loop is CASGPDRDNSPLHF. The CDR3 DNA follows: TGTGCCAGCGGACCGGACAGGGATAATTCACCCCTCCACTTT.